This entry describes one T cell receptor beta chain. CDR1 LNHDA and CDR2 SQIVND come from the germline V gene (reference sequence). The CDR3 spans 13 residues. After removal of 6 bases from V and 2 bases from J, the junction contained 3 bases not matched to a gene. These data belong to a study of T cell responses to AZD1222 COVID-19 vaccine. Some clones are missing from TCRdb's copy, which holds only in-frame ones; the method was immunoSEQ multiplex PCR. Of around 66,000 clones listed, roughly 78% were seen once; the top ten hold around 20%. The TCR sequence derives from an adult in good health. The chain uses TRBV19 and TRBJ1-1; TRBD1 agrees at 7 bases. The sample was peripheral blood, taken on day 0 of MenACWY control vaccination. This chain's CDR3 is CASSRQGNTEAFF. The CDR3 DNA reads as TGTGCCAGTAGCAGACAGGGAAACACTGAAGCTTTCTTT.